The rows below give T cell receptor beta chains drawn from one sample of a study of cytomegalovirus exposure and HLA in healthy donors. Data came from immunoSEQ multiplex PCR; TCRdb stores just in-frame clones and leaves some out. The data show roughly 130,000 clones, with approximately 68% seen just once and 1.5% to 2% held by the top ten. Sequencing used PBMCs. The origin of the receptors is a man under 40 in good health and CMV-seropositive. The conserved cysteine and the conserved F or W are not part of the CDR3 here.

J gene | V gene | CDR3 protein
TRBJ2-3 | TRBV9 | ASSPRGLDTQY
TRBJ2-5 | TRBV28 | ASSLSRGAGETQY
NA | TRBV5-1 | ASSLASSGDFYEQY
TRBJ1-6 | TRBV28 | ASSFMDSNNSPLH
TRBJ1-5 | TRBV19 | ASSTPRGGNQPQH
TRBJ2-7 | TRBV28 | ASRAGTYEQY
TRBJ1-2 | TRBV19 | ASSIGVRFYGYT
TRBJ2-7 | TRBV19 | ASSFPRDGGYEQY
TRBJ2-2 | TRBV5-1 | ASSEFTGELF
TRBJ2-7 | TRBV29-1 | SVEAGTYEQY
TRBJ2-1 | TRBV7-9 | ASSSLAGDPDEQF
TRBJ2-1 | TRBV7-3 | ASSPGTGTGVV
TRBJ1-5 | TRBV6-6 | ASRNSGTGKDLPQH
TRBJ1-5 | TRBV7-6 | ASSLESRFNQPQH
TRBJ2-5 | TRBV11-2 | ASSLTRAGEEY
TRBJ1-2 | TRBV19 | ASSIFPSNYGYT
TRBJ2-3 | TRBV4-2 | ASSQVNLFTSTDTQY
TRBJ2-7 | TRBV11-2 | ASSPDRSGRSREQY
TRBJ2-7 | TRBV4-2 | ASSQGLAAFREQY
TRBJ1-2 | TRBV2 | ASAGPSGRNGYT
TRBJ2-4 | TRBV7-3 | ASSPAGGGGNIQY
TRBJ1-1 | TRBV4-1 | ASSQRPTPGDTEAF
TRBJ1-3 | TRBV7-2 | ASSRGGGNTIY
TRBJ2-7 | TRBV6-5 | ASSYGTGDMAYEQY
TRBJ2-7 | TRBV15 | ATEAGGFSHEQY
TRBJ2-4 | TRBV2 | ASTLGGLAGANIQY
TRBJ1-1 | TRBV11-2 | ASSLDMGPGTEAF
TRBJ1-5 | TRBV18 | ASHSGGQPQH
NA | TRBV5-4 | ASSLTSGPVYEQY
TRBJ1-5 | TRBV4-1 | ASSQDLGTGLISNQPQH
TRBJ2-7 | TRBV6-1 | ASSPTGTGAYEQY
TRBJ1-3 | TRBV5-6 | ASSGDGTGNTIY
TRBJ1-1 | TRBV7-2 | ASSLDSHTEAF
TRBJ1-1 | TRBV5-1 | ASSLGPPSGEAF
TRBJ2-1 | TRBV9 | ASSVVSRGGTYNEQF
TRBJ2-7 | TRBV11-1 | ASTRDNSYEQY
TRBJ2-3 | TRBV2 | ASTEGGDTQY
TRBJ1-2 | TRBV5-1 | ASSLGQPLDGYT
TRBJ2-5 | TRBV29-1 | SVEVSVQETQY
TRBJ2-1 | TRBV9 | ASSVVAGGYNEQF
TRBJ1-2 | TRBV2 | ASSEYGRGGYT
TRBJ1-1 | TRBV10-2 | ASSFQGGDTEAF
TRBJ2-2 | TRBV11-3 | ASDRDETGELF
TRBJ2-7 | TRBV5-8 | ASSLALLVYEQY
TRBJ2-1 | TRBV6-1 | ASSEVPSSYNEQF
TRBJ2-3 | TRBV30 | AGGISASTDTQY
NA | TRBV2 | ASSRAGGLPYTDYEQY
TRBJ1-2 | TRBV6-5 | ASSYDSGGSGYT
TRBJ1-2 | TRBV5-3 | ARSSGQNVSGYT
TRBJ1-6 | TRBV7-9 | ASRAGRDNSPLH
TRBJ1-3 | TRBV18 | ASSHSIGEAGNTIY
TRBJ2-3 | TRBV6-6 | ASSYSQGHGDTQY